Listed here is a single TCR beta chain. This sample was included in a study of blood T cell repertoires in COVID-19. Across the whole study: The study drew acute and convalescent COVID-19 samples from the United States, Italy and Spain.

Here immunoSEQ multiplex PCR was the method, and the copy in TCRdb shows in-frame clones only, minus some. The table includes roughly 87,000 clones, about 83% detected once. Losses at the gene ends were 9 bases for V and 3 bases for J; bases not matched to a gene: 9. This CDR3 has 14 residues. The germline V gene has CDR1 ENHRY and CDR2 SYGVKD. Sequencing input: peripheral blood. The chain links TRBV10-3 to TRBJ1-2; 8 bases align to TRBD1. This TCR came from a woman in her 70s with acute or convalescent COVID-19. The chain's CDR3 is CAIVQGARDYGYTF. Here the CDR3 DNA reads TGTGCCATAGTCCAGGGGGCAAGGGACTATGGCTACACCTTC.